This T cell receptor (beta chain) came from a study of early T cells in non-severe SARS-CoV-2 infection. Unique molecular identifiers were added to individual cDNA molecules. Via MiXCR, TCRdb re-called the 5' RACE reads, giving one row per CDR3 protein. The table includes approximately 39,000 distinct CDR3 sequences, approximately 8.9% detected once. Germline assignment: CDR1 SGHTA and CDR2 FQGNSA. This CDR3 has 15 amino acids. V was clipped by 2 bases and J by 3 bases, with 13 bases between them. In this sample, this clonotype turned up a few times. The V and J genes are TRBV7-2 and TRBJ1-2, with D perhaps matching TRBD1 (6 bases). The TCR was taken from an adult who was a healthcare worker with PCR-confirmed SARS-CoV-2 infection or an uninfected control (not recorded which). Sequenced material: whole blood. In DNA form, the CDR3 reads TGTGCCAGCAGCTTAATGCCCGGACAGCACTATGGCTACACCTTC. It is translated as CASSLMPGQHYGYTF. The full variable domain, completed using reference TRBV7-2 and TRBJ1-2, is GAGVSQSPSNKVTEKGKDVELRCDPISGHTALYWYRQSLGQGLEFLIYFQGNSAPDKSGLPSDRFSAERTGGSVSTLTIQRTQQEDSAVYLCASSLMPGQHYGYTFGSGTRLTVV.